Detailed here is one T cell receptor beta chain. The table came from immunoSEQ multiplex PCR; TCRdb's copy has only in-frame clones and leaves some out. Of roughly 100,000 clones detected, approximately 90% appear once; the ten largest clones hold around 0.92%. The CDR3 totals 14 residues. From germline, CDR1 is LNHNV and CDR2 YYDKDF (reference sequence). The J segment lost 3 bases and the V segment lost 1 base, leaving 2 bases of the junction unmatched. The sample originates from a study of T cell changes during pregnancy in multiple sclerosis. The sample in question was peripheral blood, obtained after pregnancy. The receptor was derived from a female donor with multiple sclerosis, enrolled in a pregnancy study. The chain recombines TRBV15 with TRBJ1-1, with 7 bases matching TRBD1. In DNA, the CDR3 is TGTGCCACCAGCAGAGGGACAGGCGACACTGAAGCTTTCTTT. It specifies CATSRGTGDTEAFF.